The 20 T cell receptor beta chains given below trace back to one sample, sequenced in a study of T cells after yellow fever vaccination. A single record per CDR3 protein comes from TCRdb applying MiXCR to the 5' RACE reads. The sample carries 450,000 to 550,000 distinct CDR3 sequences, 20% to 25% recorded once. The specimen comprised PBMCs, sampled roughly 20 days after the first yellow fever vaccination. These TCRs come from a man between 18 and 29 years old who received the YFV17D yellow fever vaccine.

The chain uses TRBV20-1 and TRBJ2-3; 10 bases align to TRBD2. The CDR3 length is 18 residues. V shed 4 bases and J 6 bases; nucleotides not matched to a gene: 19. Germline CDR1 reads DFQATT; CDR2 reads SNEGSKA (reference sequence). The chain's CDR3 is CSATASGGGMSTADTQYF. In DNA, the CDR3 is TGCAGTGCTACCGCTAGCGGGGGAGGAATGAGTACCGCGGATACGCAGTATTTT.

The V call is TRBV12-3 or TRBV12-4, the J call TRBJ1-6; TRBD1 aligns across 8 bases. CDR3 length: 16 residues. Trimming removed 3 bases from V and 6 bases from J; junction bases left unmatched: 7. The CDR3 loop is CASSFLQGGFNSPLHF. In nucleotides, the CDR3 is TGTGCCAGCAGTTTTTTACAGGGGGGTTTTAATTCACCCCTCCACTTT.

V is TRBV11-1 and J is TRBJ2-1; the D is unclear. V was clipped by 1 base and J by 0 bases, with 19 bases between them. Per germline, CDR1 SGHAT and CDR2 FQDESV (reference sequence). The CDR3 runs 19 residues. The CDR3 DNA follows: TGTGCCAGCAGCTTAGGGACGCAGGTTATGTGGAGCTCCTACAATGAGCAGTTCTTC. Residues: CASSLGTQVMWSSYNEQFF.

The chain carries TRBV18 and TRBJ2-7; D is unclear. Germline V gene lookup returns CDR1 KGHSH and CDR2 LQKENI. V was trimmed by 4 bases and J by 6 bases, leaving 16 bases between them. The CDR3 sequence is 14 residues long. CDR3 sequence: CASSQIPFGAEQYF. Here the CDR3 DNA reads TGTGCCAGCTCACAGATCCCCTTTGGTGCCGAGCAGTACTTC.

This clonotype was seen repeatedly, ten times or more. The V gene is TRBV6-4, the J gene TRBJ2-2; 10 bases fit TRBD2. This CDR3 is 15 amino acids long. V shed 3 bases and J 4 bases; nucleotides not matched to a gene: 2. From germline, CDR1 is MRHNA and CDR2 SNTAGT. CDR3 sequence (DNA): TGTGCCAGCAGTGAAAGCGGGGGGGCCACCGGGGAGCTGTTTTTT. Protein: CASSESGGATGELFF.

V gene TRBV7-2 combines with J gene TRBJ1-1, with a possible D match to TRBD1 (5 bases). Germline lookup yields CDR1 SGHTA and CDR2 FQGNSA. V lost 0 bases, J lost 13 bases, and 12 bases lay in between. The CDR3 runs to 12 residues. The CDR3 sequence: CASSLAAGKDFF. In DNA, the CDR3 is TGTGCCAGCAGCTTAGCCGCAGGGAAGGATTTCTTT.

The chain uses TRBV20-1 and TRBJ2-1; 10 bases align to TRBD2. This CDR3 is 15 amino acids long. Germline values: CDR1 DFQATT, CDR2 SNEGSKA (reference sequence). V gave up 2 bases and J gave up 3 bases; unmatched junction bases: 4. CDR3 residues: CSARITSGVYNEQFF. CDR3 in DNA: TGCAGTGCTAGAATTACTAGCGGGGTCTACAATGAGCAGTTCTTC.

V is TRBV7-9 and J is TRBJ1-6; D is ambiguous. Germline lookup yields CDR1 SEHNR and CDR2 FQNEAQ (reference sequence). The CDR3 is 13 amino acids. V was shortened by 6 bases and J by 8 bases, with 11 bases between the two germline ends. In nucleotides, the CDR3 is TGTGCCAGCAGTCATAGTACAGATTCACCCCTCCACTTT. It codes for CASSHSTDSPLHF.

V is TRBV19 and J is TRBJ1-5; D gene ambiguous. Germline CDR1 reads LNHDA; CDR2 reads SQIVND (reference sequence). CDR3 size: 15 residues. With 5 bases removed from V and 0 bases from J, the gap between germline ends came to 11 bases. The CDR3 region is CASSRPDTSNQPQHF. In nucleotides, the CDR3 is TGTGCCAGTAGTCGGCCAGACACTAGCAATCAGCCCCAGCATTTT.

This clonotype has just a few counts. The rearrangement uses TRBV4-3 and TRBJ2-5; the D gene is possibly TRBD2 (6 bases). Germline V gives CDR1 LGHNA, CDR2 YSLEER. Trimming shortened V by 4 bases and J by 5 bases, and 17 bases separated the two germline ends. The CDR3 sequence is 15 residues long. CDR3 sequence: CASSPVEGRMETQYF. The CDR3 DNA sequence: TGCGCCAGCAGCCCGGTGGAGGGGAGAATGGAGACCCAGTACTTC.

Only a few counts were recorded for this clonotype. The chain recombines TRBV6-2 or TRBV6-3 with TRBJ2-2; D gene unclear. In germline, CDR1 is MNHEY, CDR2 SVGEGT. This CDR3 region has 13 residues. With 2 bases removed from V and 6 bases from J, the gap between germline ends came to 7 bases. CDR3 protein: CASSYDKPGELFF. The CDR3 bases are TGTGCCAGCAGTTACGACAAGCCCGGGGAGCTGTTTTTT.

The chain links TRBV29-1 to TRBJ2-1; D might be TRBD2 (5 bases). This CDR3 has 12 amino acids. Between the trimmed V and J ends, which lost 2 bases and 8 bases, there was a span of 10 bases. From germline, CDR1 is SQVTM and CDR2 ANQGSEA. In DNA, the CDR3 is TGCAGCGTTGAAAGGGCGGGCGATGAGCAGTTCTTC. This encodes CSVERAGDEQFF.

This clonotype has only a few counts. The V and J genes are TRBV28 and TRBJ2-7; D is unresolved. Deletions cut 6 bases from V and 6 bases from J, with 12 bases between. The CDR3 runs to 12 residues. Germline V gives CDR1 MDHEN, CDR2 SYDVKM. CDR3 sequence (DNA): TGTGCCAGCAGCTCCTTCGGACGCGAGCAGTACGTC. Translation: CASSSFGREQYV.

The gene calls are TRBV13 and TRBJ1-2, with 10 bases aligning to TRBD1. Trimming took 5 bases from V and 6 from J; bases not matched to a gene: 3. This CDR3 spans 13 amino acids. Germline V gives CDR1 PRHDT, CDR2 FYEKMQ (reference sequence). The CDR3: CASSPGTGDGYTF. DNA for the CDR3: TGTGCCAGCAGCCCCGGGACAGGGGATGGCTACACCTTC. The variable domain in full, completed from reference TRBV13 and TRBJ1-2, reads AAGVIQSPRHLIKEKRETATLKCYPIPRHDTVYWYQQGPGQDPQFLISFYEKMQSDKGSIPDRFSAQQFSDYHSELNMSSLELGDSALYFCASSPGTGDGYTFGSGTRLTVV.

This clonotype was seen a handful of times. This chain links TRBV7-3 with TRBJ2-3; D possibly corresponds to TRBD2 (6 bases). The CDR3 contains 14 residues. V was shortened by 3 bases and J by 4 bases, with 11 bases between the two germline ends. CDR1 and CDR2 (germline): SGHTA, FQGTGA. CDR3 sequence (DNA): TGTGCCAGCAGCTTGCAGTCTAGCGCAGATACGCAGTATTTT. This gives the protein CASSLQSSADTQYF.

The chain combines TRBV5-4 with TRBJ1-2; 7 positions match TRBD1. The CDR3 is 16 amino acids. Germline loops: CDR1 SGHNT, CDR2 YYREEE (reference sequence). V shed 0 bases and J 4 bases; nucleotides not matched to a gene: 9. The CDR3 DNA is TGTGCCAGCAGCTTGGGGTCCGGACAGGAGATCTATGGCTACACCTTC. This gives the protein CASSLGSGQEIYGYTF.

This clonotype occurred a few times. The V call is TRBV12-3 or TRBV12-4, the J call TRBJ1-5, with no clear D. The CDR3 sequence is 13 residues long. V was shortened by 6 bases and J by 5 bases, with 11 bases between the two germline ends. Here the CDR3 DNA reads TGTGCCAGCAGCTTCACCTGGGATCAGCCCCAGCATTTT. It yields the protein CASSFTWDQPQHF.

For the CDR3, the DNA is TGCGCCAGCAGCACACAAGCGGGGAGCTCCTACAATGAGCAGTTCTTC. It codes for CASSTQAGSSYNEQFF. This chain links TRBV5-1 with TRBJ2-1; the match to TRBD2 covers 7 bases. V lost 4 bases, J lost 0 bases, and 7 bases stayed unmatched. Germline-derived CDR1 and CDR2 are SGHRS and YFSETQ. This CDR3 spans 16 amino acids.

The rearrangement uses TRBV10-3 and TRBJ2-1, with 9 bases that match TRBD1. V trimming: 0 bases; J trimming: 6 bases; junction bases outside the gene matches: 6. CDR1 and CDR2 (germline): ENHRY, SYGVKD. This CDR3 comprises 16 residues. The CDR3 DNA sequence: TGTGCCATCAGTGAGTCCAACAGGGGGCCTTCCAATGAGCAGTTCTTC. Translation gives CAISESNRGPSNEQFF.

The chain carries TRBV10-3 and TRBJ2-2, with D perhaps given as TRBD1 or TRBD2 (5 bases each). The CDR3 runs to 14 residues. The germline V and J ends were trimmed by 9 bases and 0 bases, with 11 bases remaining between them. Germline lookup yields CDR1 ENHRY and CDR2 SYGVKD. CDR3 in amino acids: CAIGETTNTGELFF. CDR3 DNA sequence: TGTGCCATAGGGGAGACGACGAACACCGGGGAGCTGTTTTTT.